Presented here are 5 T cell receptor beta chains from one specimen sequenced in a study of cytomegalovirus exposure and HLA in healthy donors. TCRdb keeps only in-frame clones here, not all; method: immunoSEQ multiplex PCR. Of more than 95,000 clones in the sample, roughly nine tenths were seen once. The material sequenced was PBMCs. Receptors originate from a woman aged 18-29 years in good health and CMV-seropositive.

The CDR3 nucleotides read TGTGCCAGCTCACCAACCCCCGGGGGGGGAGAGCAGTACTTC. It codes for CASSPTPGGGEQYF. J is TRBJ2-7 and V is TRBV18, with TRBD2 matching over 8 bases. The germline V gene encodes CDR1 KGHSH and CDR2 LQKENI. The CDR3 runs 14 residues. With V trimmed by 2 bases and J by 7 bases, 7 bases remained unmatched.

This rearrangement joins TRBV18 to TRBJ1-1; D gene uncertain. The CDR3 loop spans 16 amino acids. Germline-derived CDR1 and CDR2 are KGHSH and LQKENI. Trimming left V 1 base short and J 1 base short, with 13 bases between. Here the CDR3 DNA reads TGTGCCAGCTCACCACAGAGGCACCTGGGGAACACTGAAGCTTTCTTT. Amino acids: CASSPQRHLGNTEAFF. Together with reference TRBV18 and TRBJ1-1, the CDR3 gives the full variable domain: NAGVMQNPRHLVRRRGQEARLRCSPMKGHSHVYWYRQLPEEGLKFMVYLQKENIIDESGMPKERFSAEFPKEGPSILRIQQVVRGDSAAYFCASSPQRHLGNTEAFFGQGTRLTVV.

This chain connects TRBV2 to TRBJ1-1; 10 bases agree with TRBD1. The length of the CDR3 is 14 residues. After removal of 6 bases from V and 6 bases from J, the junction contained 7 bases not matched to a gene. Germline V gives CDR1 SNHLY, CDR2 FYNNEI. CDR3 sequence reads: CASRMRQGASEAFF. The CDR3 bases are TGTGCCAGCAGAATGAGACAGGGGGCTTCTGAAGCTTTCTTT.

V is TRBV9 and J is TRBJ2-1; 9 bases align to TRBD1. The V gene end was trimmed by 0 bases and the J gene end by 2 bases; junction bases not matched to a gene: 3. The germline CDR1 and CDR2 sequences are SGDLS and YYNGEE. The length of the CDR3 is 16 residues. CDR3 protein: CASSVVRTGAYNEQFF. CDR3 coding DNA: TGTGCCAGCAGCGTAGTTCGGACAGGGGCCTACAATGAGCAGTTCTTC. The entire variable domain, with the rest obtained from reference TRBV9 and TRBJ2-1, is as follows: DSGVTQTPKHLITATGQRVTLRCSPRSGDLSVYWYQQSLDQGLQFLIQYYNGEERAKGNILERFSAQQFPDLHSELNLSSLELGDSALYFCASSVVRTGAYNEQFFGPGTRLTVL.

CDR3 protein: CAWMGLQGRSTSGNTIYF. The CDR3 DNA is TGTGCCTGGATGGGACTACAGGGACGGTCTACTTCTGGAAACACCATATATTTT. This chain connects TRBV30 to TRBJ1-3; possible D gene TRBD1, 6 bases. Deletions cut 4 bases from V and 1 base from J, with 23 bases between. This CDR3 is 18 amino acids long. Germline V lookup: CDR1 GTSNPN, CDR2 SVGIG (reference sequence).